This is a list of T cell receptor beta chains from one sample in a study of shared clonotypes between healthy human individuals. Measured with immunoSEQ multiplex PCR; TCRdb has only the in-frame clones, and not every one. The data contain 2 million to 3 million clones, over 85% of them seen just once; the ten biggest clones take up around 0.37%. Specimen: naive CD4+ T cells from PBMCs. The source of these receptors is a young man in good health. Some clones in this sample may be carry-over from other donors' samples. Both conserved end residues are part of each CDR3. D genes are given only for firm matches. Not every row has a clone size; where given, it reads once, few, many or a size class.

TRBJ1-1 | TRBD1 | TRBV6-1 | NA | TGTGCCAGCAGTGTGGACAGGGGGAACACTGAAGCTTTCTTT | CASSVDRGNTEAFF
TRBJ1-4 | TRBD1 | TRBV6-5 | NA | TGTGCCAGCAGACGAGGGACAGGCGGAGGTGAAAAACTGTTTTTT | CASRRGTGGGEKLFF
TRBJ1-5 | NA | TRBV27 | NA | TGTGCCAGCAGTTTGGACAGATATCAGCCCCAGCATTTT | CASSLDRYQPQHF
TRBJ2-7 | NA | TRBV19 | NA | TGTGCCAGTAGTCAGGACAGACGCTACGAGCAGTACTTC | CASSQDRRYEQYF
TRBJ2-7 | NA | TRBV10-3 | NA | TGTGCCATCAAAGGGCTATCCTACGAGCAGTACTTC | CAIKGLSYEQYF
TRBJ2-5 | NA | TRBV7-2 | once | TGTGCCAGCAGCTTAGCGCTGAGGGAGGCCCGTGAGACCCAGTACTTC | CASSLALREARETQYF
TRBJ2-5 | TRBD1 | TRBV5-6 | NA | TGTGCCAGCAGCTTGAGGGGGCTAGGGGAAGAGACCCAGTACTTC | CASSLRGLGEETQYF
TRBJ1-1 | NA | TRBV11-2 | NA | TGTGCCAGCAGCTTTCTAGATATCGAAGCTTTCTTT | CASSFLDIEAFF
TRBJ1-5 | NA | TRBV5-1 | NA | TGCGCCAGCAGCTTGGGGGGCGCGAGCAATCAGCCCCAGCATTTT | CASSLGGASNQPQHF
TRBJ2-7 | TRBD2 | TRBV9 | NA | TGTGCCAGCAGCGTAGGAACTAGCGGGAACTACGAGCAGTACTTC | CASSVGTSGNYEQYF